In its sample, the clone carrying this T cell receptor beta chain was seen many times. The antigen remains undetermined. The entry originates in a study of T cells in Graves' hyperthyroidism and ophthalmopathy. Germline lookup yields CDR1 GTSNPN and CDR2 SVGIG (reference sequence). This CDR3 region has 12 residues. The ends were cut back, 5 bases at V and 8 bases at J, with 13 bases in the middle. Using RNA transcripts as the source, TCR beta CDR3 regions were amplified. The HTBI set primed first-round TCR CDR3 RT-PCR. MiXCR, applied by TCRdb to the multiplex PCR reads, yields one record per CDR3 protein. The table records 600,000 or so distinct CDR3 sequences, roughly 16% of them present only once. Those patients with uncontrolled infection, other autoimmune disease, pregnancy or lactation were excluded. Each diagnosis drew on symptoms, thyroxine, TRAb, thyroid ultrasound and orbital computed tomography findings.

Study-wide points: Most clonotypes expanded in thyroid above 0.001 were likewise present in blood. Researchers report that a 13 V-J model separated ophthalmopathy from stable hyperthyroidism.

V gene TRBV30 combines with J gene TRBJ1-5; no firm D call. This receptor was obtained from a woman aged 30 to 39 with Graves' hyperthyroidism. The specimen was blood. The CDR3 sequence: CAWGAGWEPQHF. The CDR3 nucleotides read TGTGCCTGGGGAGCAGGTTGGGAGCCCCAGCATTTT.